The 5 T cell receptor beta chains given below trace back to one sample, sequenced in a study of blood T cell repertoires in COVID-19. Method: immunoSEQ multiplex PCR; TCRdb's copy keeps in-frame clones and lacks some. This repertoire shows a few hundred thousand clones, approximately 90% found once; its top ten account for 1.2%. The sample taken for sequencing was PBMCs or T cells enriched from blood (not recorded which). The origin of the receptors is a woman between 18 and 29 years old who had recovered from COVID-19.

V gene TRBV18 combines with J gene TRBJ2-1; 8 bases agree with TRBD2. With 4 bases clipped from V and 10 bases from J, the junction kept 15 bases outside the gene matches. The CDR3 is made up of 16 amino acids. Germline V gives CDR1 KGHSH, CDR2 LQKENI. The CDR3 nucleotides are TGTGCCAGCTCACTGAACCCCGGGGGGGGTAGTCTGGAGCAGTTCTTC. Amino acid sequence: CASSLNPGGGSLEQFF. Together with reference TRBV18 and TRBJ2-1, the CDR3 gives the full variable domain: NAGVMQNPRHLVRRRGQEARLRCSPMKGHSHVYWYRQLPEEGLKFMVYLQKENIIDESGMPKERFSAEFPKEGPSILRIQQVVRGDSAAYFCASSLNPGGGSLEQFFGPGTRLTVL.

CDR3 nucleotides: TGTGCCAGCAGACTAGCGGGGGGCTACGAGCAGTACTTC. Its translation: CASRLAGGYEQYF. The J gene is TRBJ2-7, the V gene TRBV6-5; TRBD2 aligns across 12 bases. Unmatched junction bases numbered 0, after V lost 6 bases and J lost 3 bases. Germline CDR1 and CDR2: MNHEY and SVGAGI. CDR3 length: 13 residues.

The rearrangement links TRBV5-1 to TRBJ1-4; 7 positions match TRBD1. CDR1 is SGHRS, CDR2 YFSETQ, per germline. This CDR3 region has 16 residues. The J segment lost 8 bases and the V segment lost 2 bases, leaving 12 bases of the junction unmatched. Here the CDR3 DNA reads TGCGCCAGCAGCTTCTCAGGGGGGTATCGGGGAGAAAAACTGTTTTTT. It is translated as CASSFSGGYRGEKLFF.

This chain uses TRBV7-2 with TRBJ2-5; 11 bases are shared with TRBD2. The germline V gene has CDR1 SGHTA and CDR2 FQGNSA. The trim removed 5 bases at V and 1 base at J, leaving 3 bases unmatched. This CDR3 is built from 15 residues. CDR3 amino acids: CASSLGLAGQETQYF. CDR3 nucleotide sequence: TGTGCCAGCAGCCTAGGACTAGCGGGCCAAGAGACCCAGTACTTC.

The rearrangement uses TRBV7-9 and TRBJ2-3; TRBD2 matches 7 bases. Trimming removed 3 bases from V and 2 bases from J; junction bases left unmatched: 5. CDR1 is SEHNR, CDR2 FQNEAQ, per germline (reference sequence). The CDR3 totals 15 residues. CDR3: CASSFGLDHTDTQYF. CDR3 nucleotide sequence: TGTGCCAGCAGCTTCGGACTAGACCACACAGATACGCAGTATTTT.